A selection of T cell receptor beta chains follows, all from one sample in a study of regulatory and conventional T cells in breast cancer. MiXCR, run by TCRdb on the PCR reads, gives a single entry per CDR3 protein. The table lists roughly 10,000 distinct CDR3 sequences, about 35% of them singletons. The sequenced sample consisted of conventional T cells from blood. The receptors originated from a male donor in good health. The CDR3 runs from the conserved cysteine through the conserved F or W. The D gene is left open where the match is weak. Part of the rows lack a size; the others show once, few, many or a class for expanded clones.

length	D	V	size	J	DNA	CDR3
12	NA	TRBV5-1	NA	TRBJ1-1	TGCGCCAGCAGCTCGGGGGACACTGAAGCTTTCTTT	CASSSGDTEAFF
15	TRBD2	TRBV7-3	NA	TRBJ2-1	TGTGCCAGCAGCTTAAATAGCGGGGGGGACAATGAGCAGTTCTTC	CASSLNSGGDNEQFF
18	TRBD2	TRBV5-1	few	TRBJ2-5	TGCGCCAGCAGCTTGAGGGCTAGCGGGGGCGCCGCTTCGGAGACCCAGTACTTC	CASSLRASGGAASETQYF
15	NA	TRBV7-2	NA	TRBJ1-3	TGTGCCAGCAGCTCACAGGGTGATGCTGGAAACACCATATATTTT	CASSSQGDAGNTIYF
13	TRBD1	TRBV30	NA	TRBJ1-5	TGTGCCTGGTCCAGGGGGCCTAATCAGCCCCAGCATTTT	CAWSRGPNQPQHF
13	NA	TRBV18	medium-sized	TRBJ1-5	TGTGCCAGCTCACCAAGGGTCAGCCAGCCCCAGCATTTT	CASSPRVSQPQHF
13	NA	TRBV11-2	NA	TRBJ1-1	TGTGCCAGCAGCTTAGATTTGAACATTGAAGCTTTCTTT	CASSLDLNIEAFF
16	NA	TRBV7-2	NA	TRBJ1-1	TGTGCCAGCAGCTTAGAGCCGGGACACACTCCCTTAAGAGCTTTCTTT	CASSLEPGHTPLRAFF
15	NA	TRBV7-9	once	TRBJ1-2	TGTGCCAGCGGCTTTGATGATCCGAGGGTGGGTGGCTACACCTTC	CASGFDDPRVGGYTF
12	NA	TRBV2	medium-sized	TRBJ2-1	TGTGCCAGCAGCTCTGGGGGGAATGAGCAGTTCTTC	CASSSGGNEQFF
13	TRBD1	TRBV5-1	few	TRBJ1-2	TGCGCCAGCAGCTCGGGACAGAGCTATGGCTACACCTTC	CASSSGQSYGYTF
17	NA	TRBV7-7	medium-sized	TRBJ1-6	TGTGCTAGCAGCCCTCCGGGGGTCGACTCCTATAATTCACCCCTCCACTTT	CASSPPGVDSYNSPLHF
12	TRBD1	TRBV20-1	NA	TRBJ1-5	TGCAGTGCTGGGGACAGGGGACAGCCCCGGCATTTT	CSAGDRGQPRHF
14	NA	TRBV5-6	NA	TRBJ2-1	TGTGCCAGCAGGGGGGGAGTCTCCTACGATGAGCAGTTCTTC	CASRGGVSYDEQFF
15	NA	TRBV12-3/TRBV12-4	many	TRBJ2-7	TGTGCCAGCAGTCTTCGGGGACCGTCCTCCTACGAGCAGTACTTC	CASSLRGPSSYEQYF
15	TRBD2	TRBV12-3/TRBV12-4	NA	TRBJ2-1	TGTGCCAGCAGTTTGCAAGCGGGGGGCCCCAATGAGCAGTTCTTC	CASSLQAGGPNEQFF
13	NA	TRBV19	NA	TRBJ1-1	TGTGCCAGTAGCAATAACAGGGATACTGAAGCTTTCTTT	CASSNNRDTEAFF
15	NA	TRBV7-8	NA	TRBJ1-1	TGTGCCAGCAGCCCCCTAGGACCTGGGAACACTGAAGCTTTCTTT	CASSPLGPGNTEAFF